Listed here is a single T cell receptor (beta chain). The V and J ends lost 1 base and 2 bases respectively, with 9 bases between them. Germline loops: CDR1 MNHNS, CDR2 SASEGT. The CDR3 loop spans 15 amino acids. The data were taken from a study of blood T cell repertoires in COVID-19. About the study: Samples representing acute and convalescent COVID-19 were sourced from the United States, Italy and Spain. Sample material is recorded as cDNA or gDNA derived from T cells, B-cell-depleted T cells, or PBMCs.

In the authors' methods: Reference gene primer amplification yielded estimated nucleated cell counts. Profiling relied on immunoSEQ multiplex PCR, and the TCRdb table lists in-frame clones only, not all of them. V and J calls and clone size come straight from that table; D and trimming were deduced from the DNA. The data hold around 100,000 clones, with approximately 86% observed a single time. This clonotype was sampled from a man older than 75 with acute or convalescent COVID-19. The chain employs TRBV6-1 and TRBJ1-3; D perhaps matches TRBD1 (5 bases). Sequenced material: peripheral blood. CDR3 in amino acids: CASSEEGRPGNTIYF. DNA of the CDR3: TGTGCCAGCAGTGAAGAGGGGCGGCCTGGAAACACCATATATTTT.